Here is one T cell receptor (beta chain) with its context. V lost 0 bases, J lost 9 bases, and 12 bases stayed unmatched. This CDR3 is built from 18 residues. Per the germline V gene, CDR1 is SGHTA and CDR2 is FQGTGA. Roughly 10 milliliters of peripheral blood were drawn from each donor. The sample comes from a study of blood T cells in healthy people across ages. Then a second PCR, running about 7 to 11 cycles, was carried out with a sample-barcoded 5' primer and a J-beta primer mix. MiXCR, applied by TCRdb to the 5' RACE reads, yields one record per CDR3 protein. This table has roughly 800,000 distinct CDR3 sequences, around 25% appearing once. These data also formed part of another study, on T cells of mothers and their children.

The rearrangement links TRBV7-3 to TRBJ2-1; 12 bases align to TRBD2. The sequenced sample consisted of blood. The receptor's source is a boy aged 5-17 years in good health. CDR3 sequence: CASSLTGFLAGGPGEQFF. In DNA, the CDR3 is TGTGCCAGCAGCTTAACGGGGTTCCTAGCGGGAGGGCCGGGTGAGCAGTTCTTC.